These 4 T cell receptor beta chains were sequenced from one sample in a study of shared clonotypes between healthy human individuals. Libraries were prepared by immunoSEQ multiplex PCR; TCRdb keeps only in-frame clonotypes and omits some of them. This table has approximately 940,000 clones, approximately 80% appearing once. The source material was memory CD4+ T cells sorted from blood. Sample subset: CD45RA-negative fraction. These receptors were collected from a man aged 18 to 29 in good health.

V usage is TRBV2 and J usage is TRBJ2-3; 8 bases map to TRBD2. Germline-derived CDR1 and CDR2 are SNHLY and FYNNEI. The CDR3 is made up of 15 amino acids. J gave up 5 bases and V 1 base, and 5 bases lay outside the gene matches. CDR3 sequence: CASSEESSGVDTQYF. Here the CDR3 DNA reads TGTGCCAGCAGTGAAGAGAGTAGCGGGGTAGATACGCAGTATTTT.

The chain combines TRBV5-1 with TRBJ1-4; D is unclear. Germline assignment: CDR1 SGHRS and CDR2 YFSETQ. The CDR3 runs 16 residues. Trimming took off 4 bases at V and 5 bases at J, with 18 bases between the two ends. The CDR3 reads CASSTNNSPRNEKLFF. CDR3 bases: TGCGCCAGCAGCACGAACAACTCCCCCCGGAATGAAAAACTGTTTTTT.

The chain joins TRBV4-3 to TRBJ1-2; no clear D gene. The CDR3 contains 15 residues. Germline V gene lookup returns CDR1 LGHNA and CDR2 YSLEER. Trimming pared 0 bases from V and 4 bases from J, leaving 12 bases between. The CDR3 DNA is TGCGCCAGCAGCCAAGATCCCCGGGGATTCTATGGCTACACCTTC. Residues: CASSQDPRGFYGYTF.

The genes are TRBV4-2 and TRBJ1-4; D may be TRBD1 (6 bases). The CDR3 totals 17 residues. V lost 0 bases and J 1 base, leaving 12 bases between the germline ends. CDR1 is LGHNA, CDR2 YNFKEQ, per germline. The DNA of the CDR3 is TGTGCCAGCAGCCAAGAAGTACAGGGTGGAACTAATGAAAAACTGTTTTTT. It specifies CASSQEVQGGTNEKLFF.